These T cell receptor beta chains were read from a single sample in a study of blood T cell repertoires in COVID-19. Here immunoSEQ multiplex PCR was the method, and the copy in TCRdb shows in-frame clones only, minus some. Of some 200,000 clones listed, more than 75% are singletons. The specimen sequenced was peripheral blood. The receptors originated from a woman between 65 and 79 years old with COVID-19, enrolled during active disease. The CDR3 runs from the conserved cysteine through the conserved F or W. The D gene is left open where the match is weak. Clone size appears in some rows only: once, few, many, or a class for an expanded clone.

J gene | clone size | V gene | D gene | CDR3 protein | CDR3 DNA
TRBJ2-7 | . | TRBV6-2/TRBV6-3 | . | CASSPPRPAAYEQYF | TGTGCCAGCAGCCCCCCGAGGCCAGCTGCTTACGAGCAGTACTTC
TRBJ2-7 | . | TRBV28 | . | CASSLYTGTYEQYF | TGTGCCAGCAGTTTGTATACGGGGACCTACGAGCAGTACTTC
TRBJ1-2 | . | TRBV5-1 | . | CASSPQENYGYTF | TGCGCCAGCAGCCCACAGGAAAACTATGGCTACACCTTC
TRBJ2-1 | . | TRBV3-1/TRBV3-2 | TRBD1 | CASGDRGKNEQFF | TGTGCCAGCGGGGACAGGGGTAAAAATGAGCAGTTCTTC
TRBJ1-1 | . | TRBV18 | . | CASSDSLNTEAFF | TGTGCCAGCTCCGACAGTTTGAACACTGAAGCTTTCTTT
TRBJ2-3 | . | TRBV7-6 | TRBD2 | CASSLLAGETQYF | TGTGCCAGCAGCTTACTAGCGGGAGAGACGCAGTATTTT
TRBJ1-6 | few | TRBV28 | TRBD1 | CASSLAGGFSPLHF | TGTGCCAGCAGTCTCGCAGGGGGTTTTTCACCCCTCCACTTT
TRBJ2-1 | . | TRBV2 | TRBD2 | CASSPGTSGINEQFF | TGTGCCAGCAGTCCCGGGACTAGCGGGATAAATGAGCAGTTCTTC
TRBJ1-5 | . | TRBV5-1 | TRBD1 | CASSLGSGTDNQPQHF | TGCGCCAGCAGCTTGGGGAGTGGGACAGACAATCAGCCCCAGCATTTT
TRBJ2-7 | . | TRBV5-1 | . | CASSPSPAGESREQYF | TGCGCCAGCAGCCCCTCCCCGGCGGGTGAATCCCGCGAGCAGTACTTC
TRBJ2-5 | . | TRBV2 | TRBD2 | CASQGSAGRETQYF | TGTGCCAGCCAAGGGTCAGCGGGACGAGAGACCCAGTACTTC
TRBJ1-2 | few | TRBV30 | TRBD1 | CAWSYRQGKYGYTF | TGTGCCTGGAGTTACAGACAGGGGAAGTATGGCTACACCTTC
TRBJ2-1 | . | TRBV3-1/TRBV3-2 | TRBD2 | CASSLEGSGGEQFF | TGTGCCAGCAGCCTAGAAGGTAGCGGGGGTGAGCAGTTCTTC
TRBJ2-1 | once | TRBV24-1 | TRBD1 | CATSVPGQGRSEQFF | TGTGCCACCAGTGTTCCGGGACAGGGGCGCAGTGAGCAGTTCTTC
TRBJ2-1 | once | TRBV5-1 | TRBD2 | CASSFGGERYNEQFF | TGCGCCAGCAGCTTTGGGGGGGAGCGCTACAATGAGCAGTTCTTC
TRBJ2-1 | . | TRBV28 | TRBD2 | CASVFGTGTSAYNEQFF | TGTGCCAGCGTTTTTGGTACCGGGACTAGCGCTTACAATGAGCAGTTCTTC
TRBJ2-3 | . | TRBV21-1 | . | CASSAGVDTDTQYF | TGTGCCAGCAGCGCCGGGGTAGACACAGATACGCAGTATTTT
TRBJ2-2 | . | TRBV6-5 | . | CASSFRDSGELFF | TGTGCCAGCAGTTTCCGGGACTCTGGGGAGCTGTTTTTT
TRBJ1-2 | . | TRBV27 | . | CASSLVGGSGGYTF | TGTGCCAGCAGTTTGGTGGGGGGGAGTGGCGGCTACACCTTC
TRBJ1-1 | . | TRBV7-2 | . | CASSLRITVEAFF | TGTGCCAGCAGCTTGAGGATAACGGTTGAAGCTTTCTTT
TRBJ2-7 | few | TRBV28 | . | CASSLSALPGTREQYF | TGTGCCAGCAGTTTATCCGCCCTTCCGGGAACGAGGGAGCAGTACTTC
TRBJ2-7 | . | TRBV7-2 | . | CASSLKAAYEQYF | TGTGCCAGCAGCTTGAAAGCGGCCTACGAGCAGTACTTC
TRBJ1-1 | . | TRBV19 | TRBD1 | CASSTNRDRGRVSTEAFF | TGTGCCAGTAGTACGAACCGGGACAGGGGGCGCGTAAGCACTGAAGCTTTCTTT
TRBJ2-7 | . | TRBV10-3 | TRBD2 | CAISNGGDSYEQYF | TGTGCCATCAGTAACGGGGGGGACTCCTACGAGCAGTACTTC